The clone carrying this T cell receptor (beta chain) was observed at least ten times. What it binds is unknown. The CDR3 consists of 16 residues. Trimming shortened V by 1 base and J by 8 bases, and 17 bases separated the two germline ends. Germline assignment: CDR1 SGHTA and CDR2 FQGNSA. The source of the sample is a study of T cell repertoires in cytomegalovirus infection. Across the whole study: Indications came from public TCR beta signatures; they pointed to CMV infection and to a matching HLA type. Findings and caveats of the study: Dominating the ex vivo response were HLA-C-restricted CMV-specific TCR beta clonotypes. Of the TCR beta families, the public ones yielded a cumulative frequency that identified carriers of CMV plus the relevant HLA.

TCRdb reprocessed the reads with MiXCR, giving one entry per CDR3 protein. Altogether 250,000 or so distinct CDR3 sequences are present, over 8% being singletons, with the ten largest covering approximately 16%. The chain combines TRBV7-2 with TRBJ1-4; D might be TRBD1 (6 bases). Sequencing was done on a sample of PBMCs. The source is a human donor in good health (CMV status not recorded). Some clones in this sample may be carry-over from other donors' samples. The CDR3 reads CASSLEGGRHGEKLFF. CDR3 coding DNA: TGTGCCAGCAGCTTAGAAGGGGGACGGCATGGGGAAAAACTGTTTTTT.